The 11 T cell receptor beta chains below come from one sample, sequenced in a study of blood T cell repertoires in COVID-19 (dated by TCRdb to the early 2020s). The library relied on the immunoSEQ multiplex PCR assay. TCRdb mirrors the immuneACCESS table, restricted to in-frame sequences. Some clones are absent from its copies; in checked studies, under half trace to an unresolved V gene, and the reason for the others is unknown. The sample table shows 220,000 or so clones, and roughly 80% are seen once. In total, the top ten clones hold less than 20% of the sample. The material sequenced was peripheral blood. All receptors derive from a young man with active or convalescent COVID-19.

In DNA form, the CDR3 reads TGTGCCAGCAGCTTAGGGGGGGGGAGGAACACAGATACGCAGTATTTT. It yields the protein CASSLGGGRNTDTQYF. This chain joins TRBV7-2 and TRBJ2-3; 7 nucleotides match TRBD2. The CDR3 has 16 amino acids. CDR1 SGHTA and CDR2 FQGNSA come from the germline V gene. With V trimmed by 1 base and J by 2 bases, 6 bases remained unmatched.

Worth noting for this clone: At one end, the junction sequence differs from germline, possibly due to a read error. This chain joins TRBV4-1 and TRBJ2-7; 7 nucleotides align to TRBD2. Germline V gene sequence: CDR1 MGHRA, CDR2 YSYEKL. The CDR3 is made up of 13 amino acids. The CDR3 nucleotides read TGCGCCAGCAGCCAAACCGGGACTAACCTACTGAACTTC. Translated: CASSQTGTNLLNF.

Concerning this clone itself: Possible read error: a much larger clone is one base away. This specimen includes other DNA sequences encoding the same CDR3. This chain connects TRBV5-1 to TRBJ2-1; maybe TRBD2 (5 bases). This CDR3 contains 15 residues. The germline CDR1 and CDR2 sequences are SGHRS and YFSETQ. V shed 0 bases and J shed 0 bases, with 7 bases lying between them. The CDR3: CASSLARGSYNEQFF. The CDR3 DNA reads as TGCGCCAGCAGCTTGGCTCGGGGCTCCTACAATGAGCAGTTCTTC.

The chain couples TRBV7-3 to TRBJ1-2, with a weak D call TRBD1 (6 bases). Germline V gene data show CDR1 as SGHTA and CDR2 as FQGTGA. The CDR3 covers 13 residues. Trimming took 0 bases from V and 8 from J, leaving 10 bases between them. The CDR3 DNA sequence: TGTGCCAGCAGCTTAACGGGGGCCGAAGGCTACACCTTC. It yields the protein CASSLTGAEGYTF.

The chain employs TRBV7-2 and TRBJ2-7; no firm D call. Per germline, CDR1 SGHTA and CDR2 FQGNSA. Trimming took 5 bases from V and 4 from J, leaving 9 bases between them. The CDR3 totals 12 residues. The CDR3 sequence is CASSAGPYEQYF. The CDR3 DNA sequence: TGTGCCAGCAGCGCTGGCCCGTACGAGCAGTACTTC.

This clone was detected once. The chain uses TRBV20-1 and TRBJ1-2; no clear D. Germline loops: CDR1 DFQATT, CDR2 SNEGSKA (reference sequence). The CDR3 covers 15 residues. Trimming removed 3 bases from V and 4 bases from J, with 18 bases in between. CDR3 DNA: TGCAGTGCTAGTAAGGAGGCAGGAGGTGGCTATGGCTACACCTTC. Protein sequence: CSASKEAGGGYGYTF.

In its sample, this clone was seen once. The V gene is TRBV5-1, the J gene TRBJ2-3; 7 positions agree with TRBD1. V shed 3 bases, J shed 5 bases, and the junction held 6 bases outside the gene matches. This CDR3 region has 14 residues. Germline CDR1 and CDR2: SGHRS and YFSETQ. The chain's CDR3 is CASSSQGVGDTQYF. Written as DNA, the CDR3 is TGCGCCAGCAGCTCTCAGGGGGTGGGAGATACGCAGTATTTT.

The V call is TRBV5-5, the J call TRBJ1-5; 8 positions match TRBD1. The J segment lost 1 base and the V segment lost 0 bases, leaving 3 bases of the junction unmatched. This CDR3 contains 16 residues. Germline V lookup: CDR1 SGHKS, CDR2 YYEKEE (reference sequence). The CDR3 bases are TGTGCCAGCAGCTTGGGGACAGGGCGCAGCAATCAGCCCCAGCATTTT. It yields the protein CASSLGTGRSNQPQHF.

The V and J genes are TRBV5-1 and TRBJ1-3, with D unresolved. V lost 5 bases to trimming and J lost 4 bases, with 10 bases between them. In germline, CDR1 is SGHRS, CDR2 YFSETQ. This CDR3 is 13 amino acids long. For the CDR3, the DNA is TGCGCCAGCAGTAGAGGTGACGGAAACACCATATATTTT. It specifies CASSRGDGNTIYF.

This chain uses TRBV7-9 with TRBJ2-1; D may be TRBD2 (5 bases). V was clipped by 5 bases and J by 1 base, with 18 bases between them. Germline V CDR1 and CDR2: SEHNR, FQNEAQ (reference sequence). This CDR3 comprises 17 residues. The CDR3 loop is CASSPRTFSESYNEQFF. The CDR3 DNA follows: TGTGCCAGCAGCCCAAGGACTTTTTCAGAATCCTACAATGAGCAGTTCTTC. The variable domain in full, completed from reference TRBV7-9 and TRBJ2-1, reads DTGVSQNPRHKITKRGQNVTFRCDPISEHNRLYWYRQTLGQGPEFLTYFQNEAQLEKSRLLSDRFSAERPKGSFSTLEIQRTEQGDSAMYLCASSPRTFSESYNEQFFGPGTRLTVL.

The J gene is TRBJ1-5, the V gene TRBV21-1. TRBV21-1 is recorded as a pseudogene. The CDR3 is 16 amino acids. CDR3 sequence: CASSNRSPFIIKPQHF. The CDR3 nucleotides are TGTGCCAGCAGCAATCGAAGCCCCTTTATTATTAAGCCCCAGCATTTT.